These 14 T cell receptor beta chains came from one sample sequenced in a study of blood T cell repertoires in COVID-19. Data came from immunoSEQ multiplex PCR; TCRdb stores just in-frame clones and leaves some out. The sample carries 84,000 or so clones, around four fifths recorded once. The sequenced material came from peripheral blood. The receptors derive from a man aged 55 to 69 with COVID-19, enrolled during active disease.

CDR3: CASSQFPGGQSPLHF. The CDR3 nucleotides are TGTGCCAGCAGCCAATTCCCAGGGGGCCAATCACCCCTCCACTTT. The chain uses TRBV14 and TRBJ1-6; TRBD1 matches 8 bases. Germline values: CDR1 SGHDN, CDR2 FVKESK. This CDR3 contains 15 residues. The V gene end was trimmed by 2 bases and the J gene end by 10 bases; junction bases not matched to a gene: 7.

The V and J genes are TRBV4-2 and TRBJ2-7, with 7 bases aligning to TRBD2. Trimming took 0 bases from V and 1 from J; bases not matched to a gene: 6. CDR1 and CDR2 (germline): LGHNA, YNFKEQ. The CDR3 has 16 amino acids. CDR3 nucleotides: TGTGCCAGCAGCCAAGATTACGGGGGAGGGTCCTACGAGCAGTACTTC. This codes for CASSQDYGGGSYEQYF.

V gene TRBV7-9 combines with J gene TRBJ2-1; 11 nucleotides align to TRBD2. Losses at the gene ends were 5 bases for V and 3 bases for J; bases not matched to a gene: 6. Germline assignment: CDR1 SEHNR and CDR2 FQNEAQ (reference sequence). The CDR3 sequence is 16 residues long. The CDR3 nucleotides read TGTGCCAGCAGCCTCTCTACTAGCGGGAGCTACAATGAGCAGTTCTTC. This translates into CASSLSTSGSYNEQFF.

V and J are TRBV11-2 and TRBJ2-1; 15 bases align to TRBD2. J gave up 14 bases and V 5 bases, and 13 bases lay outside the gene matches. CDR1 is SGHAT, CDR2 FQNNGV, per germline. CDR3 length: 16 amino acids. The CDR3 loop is CASSPTGLAGGQGEFF. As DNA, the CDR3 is TGTGCCAGCAGCCCCACTGGACTAGCGGGGGGGCAAGGTGAGTTCTTC.

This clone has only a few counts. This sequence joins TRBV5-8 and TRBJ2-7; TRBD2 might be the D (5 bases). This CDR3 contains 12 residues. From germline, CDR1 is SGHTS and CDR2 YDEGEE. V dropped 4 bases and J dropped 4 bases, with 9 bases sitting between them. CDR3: CASSRPGYEQYF. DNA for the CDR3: TGTGCCAGCAGCAGGCCGGGATACGAGCAGTACTTC.

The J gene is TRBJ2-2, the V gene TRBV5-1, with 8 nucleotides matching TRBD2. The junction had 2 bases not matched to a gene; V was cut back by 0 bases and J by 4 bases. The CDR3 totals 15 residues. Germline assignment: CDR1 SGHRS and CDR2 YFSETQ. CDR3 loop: CASSLAGGTTGELFF. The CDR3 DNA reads TGCGCCAGCAGCTTGGCGGGGGGGACCACCGGGGAGCTGTTTTTT. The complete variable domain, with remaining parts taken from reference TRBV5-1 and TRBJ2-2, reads KAGVTQTPRYLIKTRGQQVTLSCSPISGHRSVSWYQQTPGQGLQFLFEYFSETQRNKGNFPGRFSGRQFSNSRSEMNVSTLELGDSALYLCASSLAGGTTGELFFGEGSRLTVL.

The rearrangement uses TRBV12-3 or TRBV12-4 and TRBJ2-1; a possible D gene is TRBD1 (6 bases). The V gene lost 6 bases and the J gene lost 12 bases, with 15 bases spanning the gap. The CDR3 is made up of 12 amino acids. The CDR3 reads CASSRATGPQFF. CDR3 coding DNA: TGTGCCAGCAGCCGGGCGACAGGCCCGCAGTTCTTC.

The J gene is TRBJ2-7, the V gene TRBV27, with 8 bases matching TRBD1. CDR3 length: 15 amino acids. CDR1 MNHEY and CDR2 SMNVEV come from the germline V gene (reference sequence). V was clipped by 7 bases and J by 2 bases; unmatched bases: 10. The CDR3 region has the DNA TGTGCCAGCACAAAGGGACAGGCCCTCACCTACGAGCAGTACTTC. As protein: CASTKGQALTYEQYF.

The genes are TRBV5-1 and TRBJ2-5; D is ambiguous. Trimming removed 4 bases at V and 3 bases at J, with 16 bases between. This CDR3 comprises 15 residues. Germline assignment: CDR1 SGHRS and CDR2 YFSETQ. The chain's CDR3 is CASSPPVDREETQYF. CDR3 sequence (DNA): TGCGCCAGCAGCCCTCCAGTCGACCGGGAAGAGACCCAGTACTTC.

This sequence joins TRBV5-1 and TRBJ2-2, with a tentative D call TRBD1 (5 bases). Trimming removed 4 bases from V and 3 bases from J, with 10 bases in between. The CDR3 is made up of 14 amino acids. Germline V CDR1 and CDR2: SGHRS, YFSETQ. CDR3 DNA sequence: TGCGCCAGCAGCGTACAGGTCTACACCGGGGAGCTGTTTTTT. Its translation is CASSVQVYTGELFF.

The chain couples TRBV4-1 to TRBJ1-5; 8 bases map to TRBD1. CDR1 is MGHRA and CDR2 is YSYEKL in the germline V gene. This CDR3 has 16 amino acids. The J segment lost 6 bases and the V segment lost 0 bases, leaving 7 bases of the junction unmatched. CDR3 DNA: TGCGCCAGCAGCCAAGAGGGCAGGGGGCAGGGTCAGCCCCAGCATTTT. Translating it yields CASSQEGRGQGQPQHF.

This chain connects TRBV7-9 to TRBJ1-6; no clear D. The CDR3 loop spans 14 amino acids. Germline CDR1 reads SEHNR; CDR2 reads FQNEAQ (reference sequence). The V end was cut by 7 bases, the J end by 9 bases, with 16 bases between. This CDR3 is CASNRHEGASPLHF. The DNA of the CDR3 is TGTGCCAGCAACCGCCATGAGGGAGCTTCACCCCTCCACTTT.

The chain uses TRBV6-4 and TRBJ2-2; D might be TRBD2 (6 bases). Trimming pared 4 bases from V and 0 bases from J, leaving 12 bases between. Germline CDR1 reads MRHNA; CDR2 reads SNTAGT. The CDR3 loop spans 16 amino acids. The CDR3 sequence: CASSARGVANTGELFF. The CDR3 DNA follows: TGTGCCAGCAGTGCTCGCGGGGTCGCGAACACCGGGGAGCTGTTTTTT.

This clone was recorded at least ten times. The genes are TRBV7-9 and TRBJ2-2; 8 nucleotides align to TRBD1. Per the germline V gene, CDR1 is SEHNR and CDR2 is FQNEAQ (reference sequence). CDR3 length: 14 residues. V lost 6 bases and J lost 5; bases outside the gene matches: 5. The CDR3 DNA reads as TGTGCCAGCAGTAGGGACAGGCAAACCGGGGAGCTGTTTTTT. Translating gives CASSRDRQTGELFF.